This paragraph covers one T cell receptor (beta chain) sequence. Its antigen is unidentified. V lost 3 bases, J lost 4 bases, and 13 bases lay in between. CDR1 and CDR2 (germline): LGHNA, YSLEER. The CDR3 consists of 15 residues. The entry originates in a study of radiation and T cells in renal cell carcinoma. Whole-study findings and limits: In nephrectomy-only tumors, top 100 clonotypes averaged 43%, versus around 54% irradiated. Dominant CDR3 motifs were more common in irradiated tumors than controls.

The assay was immunoSEQ multiplex PCR, and TCRdb's table has in-frame clones only and misses some. Of 20,000 to 25,000 clones in the sample, roughly half were seen once. The treatment: treatment-naive control, cytoreductive nephrectomy. Sequenced here: tumor tissue, sampled from a patient whose treatment was nephrectomy without radiotherapy. This chain joins TRBV4-3 and TRBJ1-3; no reliable D call. This receptor was identified in a human donor with renal cell carcinoma. The CDR3 loop reads CASSQSLNEGNTIYF. For the CDR3, the DNA is TGCGCCAGCAGCCAGAGCCTGAACGAGGGAAACACCATATATTTT.